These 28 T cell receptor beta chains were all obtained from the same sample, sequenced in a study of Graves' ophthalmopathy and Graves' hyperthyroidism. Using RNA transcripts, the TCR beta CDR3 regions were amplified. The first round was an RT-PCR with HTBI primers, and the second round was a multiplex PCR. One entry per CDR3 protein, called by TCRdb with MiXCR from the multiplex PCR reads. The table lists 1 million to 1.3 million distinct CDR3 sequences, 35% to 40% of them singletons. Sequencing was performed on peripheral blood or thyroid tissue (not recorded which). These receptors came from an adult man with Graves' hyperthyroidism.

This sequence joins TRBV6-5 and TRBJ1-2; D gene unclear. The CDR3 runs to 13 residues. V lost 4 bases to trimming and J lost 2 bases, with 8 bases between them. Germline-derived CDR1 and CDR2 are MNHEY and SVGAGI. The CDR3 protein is CASSWSENYGYTF. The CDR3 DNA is TGTGCCAGCAGTTGGTCTGAGAACTATGGCTACACCTTC.

The CDR3 reads CASRPMRQGAYGYTF. Here the CDR3 DNA reads TGTGCCAGCAGACCGATGCGACAGGGAGCGTATGGCTACACCTTC. This chain connects TRBV11-2 to TRBJ1-2; 7 bases fit TRBD1. Per the germline V gene, CDR1 is SGHAT and CDR2 is FQNNGV. J lost 5 bases, V lost 6 bases, and 12 bases had no gene match. The CDR3 is 15 residues long.

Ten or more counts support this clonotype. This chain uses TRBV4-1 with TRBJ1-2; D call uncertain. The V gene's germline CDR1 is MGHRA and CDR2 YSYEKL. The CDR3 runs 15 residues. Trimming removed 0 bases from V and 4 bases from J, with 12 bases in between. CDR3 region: CASSQDERLVYGYTF. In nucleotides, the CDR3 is TGCGCCAGCAGCCAAGATGAGAGGCTAGTCTATGGCTACACCTTC.

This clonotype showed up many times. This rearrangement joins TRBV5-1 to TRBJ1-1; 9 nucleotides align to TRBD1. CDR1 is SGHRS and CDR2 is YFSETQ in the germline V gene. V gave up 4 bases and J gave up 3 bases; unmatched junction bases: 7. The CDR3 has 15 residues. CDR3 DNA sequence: TGCGCCAGCAGCAGTCTGACAGGGGGGGACACTGAAGCTTTCTTT. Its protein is CASSSLTGGDTEAFF.

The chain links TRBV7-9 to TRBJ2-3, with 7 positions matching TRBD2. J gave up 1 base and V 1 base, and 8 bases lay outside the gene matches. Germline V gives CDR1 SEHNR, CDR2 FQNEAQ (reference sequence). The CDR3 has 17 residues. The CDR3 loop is CASSLVGREVGTDTQYF. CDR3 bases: TGTGCCAGCAGCTTAGTTGGACGGGAGGTTGGCACAGATACGCAGTATTTT.

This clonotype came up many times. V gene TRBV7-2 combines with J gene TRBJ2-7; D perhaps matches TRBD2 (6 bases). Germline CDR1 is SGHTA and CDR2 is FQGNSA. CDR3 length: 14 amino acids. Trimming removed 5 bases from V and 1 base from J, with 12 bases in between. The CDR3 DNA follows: TGTGCCAGCAGCCCGGTGGAGGGGTCCTACGAGCAGTACTTC. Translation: CASSPVEGSYEQYF.

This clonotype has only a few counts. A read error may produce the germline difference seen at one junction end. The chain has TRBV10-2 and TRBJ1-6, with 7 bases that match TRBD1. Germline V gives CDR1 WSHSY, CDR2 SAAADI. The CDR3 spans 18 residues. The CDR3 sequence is CASSNTPGQTPYNSPLHF. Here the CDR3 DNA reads TGTGCCAGCAGTAATACTCCGGGACAGACTCCTTATAATTCACCCCTCCACTTT.

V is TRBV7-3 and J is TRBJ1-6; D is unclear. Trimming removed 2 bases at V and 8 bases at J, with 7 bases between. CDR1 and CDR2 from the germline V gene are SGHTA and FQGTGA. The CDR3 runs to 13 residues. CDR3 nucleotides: TGTGCCAGCAGCTTAGCCCTAGATTCACCCCTCCACTTT. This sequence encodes CASSLALDSPLHF.

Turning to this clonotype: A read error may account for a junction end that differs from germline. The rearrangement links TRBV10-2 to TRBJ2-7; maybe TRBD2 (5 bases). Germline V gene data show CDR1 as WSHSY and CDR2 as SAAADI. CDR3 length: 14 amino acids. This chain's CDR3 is CASSEGGDTYEQYF. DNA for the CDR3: TGTGCCAGCAGTGAAGGAGGAGACACCTACGAGCAGTACTTC.

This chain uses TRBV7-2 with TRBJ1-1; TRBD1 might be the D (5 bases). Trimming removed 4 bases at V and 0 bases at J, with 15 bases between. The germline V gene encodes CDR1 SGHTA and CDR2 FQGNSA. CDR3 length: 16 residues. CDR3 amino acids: CASSWDRRQMNTEAFF. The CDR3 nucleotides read TGTGCCAGCAGCTGGGACCGCCGACAGATGAACACTGAAGCTTTCTTT.

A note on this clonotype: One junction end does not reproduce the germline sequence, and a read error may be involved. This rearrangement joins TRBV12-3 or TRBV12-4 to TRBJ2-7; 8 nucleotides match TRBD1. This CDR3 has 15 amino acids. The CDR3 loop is CAISLGQGSSYEQYF. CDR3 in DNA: TGTGCCATCAGTTTAGGACAGGGTTCGTCCTACGAGCAGTACTTC.

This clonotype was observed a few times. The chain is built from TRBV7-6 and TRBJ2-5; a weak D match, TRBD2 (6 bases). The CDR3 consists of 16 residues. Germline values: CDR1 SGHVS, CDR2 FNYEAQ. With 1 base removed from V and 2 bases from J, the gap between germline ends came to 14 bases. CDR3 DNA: TGTGCCAGCAGCTTAGGAACAGCCGGGACTCAAGAGACCCAGTACTTC. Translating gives CASSLGTAGTQETQYF.

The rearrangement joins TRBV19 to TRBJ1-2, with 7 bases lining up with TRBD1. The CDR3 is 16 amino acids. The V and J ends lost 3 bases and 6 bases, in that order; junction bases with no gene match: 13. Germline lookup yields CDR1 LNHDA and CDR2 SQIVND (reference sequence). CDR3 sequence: CASSIPPDRDGDGYTF. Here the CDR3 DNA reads TGTGCCAGTAGTATCCCCCCCGACAGGGACGGGGATGGCTACACCTTC.

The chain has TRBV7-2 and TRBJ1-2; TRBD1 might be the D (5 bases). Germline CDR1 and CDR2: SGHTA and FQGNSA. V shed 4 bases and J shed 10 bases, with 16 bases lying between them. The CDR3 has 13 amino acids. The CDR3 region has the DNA TGTGCCAGCAGCTCCCCGGGACCCGATCTCTACACCTTC. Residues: CASSSPGPDLYTF.

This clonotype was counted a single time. In nucleotides, the CDR3 is TGCGCCAGCAGCTCGGGGGACACCCCTAATCAGCCCCAGCATTTT. Amino acid sequence: CASSSGDTPNQPQHF. This rearrangement joins TRBV5-1 to TRBJ1-5; D may be TRBD1 (6 bases). Germline CDR1 and CDR2: SGHRS and YFSETQ. V lost 3 bases, J lost 4 bases, and 14 bases lay in between. There are 15 residues in the CDR3.

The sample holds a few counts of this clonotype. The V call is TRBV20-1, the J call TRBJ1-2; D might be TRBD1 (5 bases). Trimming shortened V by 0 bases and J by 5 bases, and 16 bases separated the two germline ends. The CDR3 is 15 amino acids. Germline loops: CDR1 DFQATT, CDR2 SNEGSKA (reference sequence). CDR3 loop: CSARDERGADYGYTF. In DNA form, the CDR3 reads TGCAGTGCTAGAGATGAGAGGGGCGCTGATTATGGCTACACCTTC.

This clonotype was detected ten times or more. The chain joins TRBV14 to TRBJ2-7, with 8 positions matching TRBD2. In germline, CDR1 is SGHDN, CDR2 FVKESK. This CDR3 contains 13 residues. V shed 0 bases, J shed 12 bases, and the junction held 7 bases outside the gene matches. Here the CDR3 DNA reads TGTGCCAGCAGCCAAGAACTAGCGGACCTTCCGTACTTC. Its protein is CASSQELADLPYF.

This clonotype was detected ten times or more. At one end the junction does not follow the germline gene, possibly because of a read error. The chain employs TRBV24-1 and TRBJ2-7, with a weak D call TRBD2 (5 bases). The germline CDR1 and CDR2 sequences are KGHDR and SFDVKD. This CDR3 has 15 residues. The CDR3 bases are TGTGCCACCGGTGAATGGAGGCAACACCACTACGAGCAGTACTTC. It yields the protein CATGEWRQHHYEQYF.

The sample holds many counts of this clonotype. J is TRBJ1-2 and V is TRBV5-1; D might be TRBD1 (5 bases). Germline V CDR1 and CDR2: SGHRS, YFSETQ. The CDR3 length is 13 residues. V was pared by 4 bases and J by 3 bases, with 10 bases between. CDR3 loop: CASSVTVYYGYTF. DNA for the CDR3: TGCGCCAGCAGCGTGACAGTATACTATGGCTACACCTTC.

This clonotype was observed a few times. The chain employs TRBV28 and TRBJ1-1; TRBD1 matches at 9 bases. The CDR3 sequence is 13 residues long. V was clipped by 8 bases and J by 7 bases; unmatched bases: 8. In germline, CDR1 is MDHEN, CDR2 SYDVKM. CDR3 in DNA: TGTGCCAGCCCCGATCCGACAGGGGGTGAAGCTTTCTTT. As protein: CASPDPTGGEAFF.

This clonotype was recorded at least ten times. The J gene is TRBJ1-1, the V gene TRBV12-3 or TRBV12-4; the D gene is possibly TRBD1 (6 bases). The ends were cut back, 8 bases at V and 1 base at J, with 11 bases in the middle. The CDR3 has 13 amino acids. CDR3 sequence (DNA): TGTGCCAGCTCGAAGGGGGGGAACACTGAAGCTTTCTTT. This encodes CASSKGGNTEAFF.

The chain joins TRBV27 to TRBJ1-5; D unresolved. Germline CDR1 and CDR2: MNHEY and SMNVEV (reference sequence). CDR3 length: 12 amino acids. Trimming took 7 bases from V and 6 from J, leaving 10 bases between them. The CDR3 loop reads CASKYGSQPQHF. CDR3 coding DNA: TGTGCCAGCAAGTACGGCAGTCAGCCCCAGCATTTT.

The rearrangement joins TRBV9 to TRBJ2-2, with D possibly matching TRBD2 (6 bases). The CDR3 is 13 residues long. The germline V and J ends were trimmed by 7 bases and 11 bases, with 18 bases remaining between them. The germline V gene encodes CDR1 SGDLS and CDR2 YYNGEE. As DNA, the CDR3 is TGTGCCAGCGGAGGGACGGGATTCGGTGAGCTGTTTTTT. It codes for CASGGTGFGELFF.

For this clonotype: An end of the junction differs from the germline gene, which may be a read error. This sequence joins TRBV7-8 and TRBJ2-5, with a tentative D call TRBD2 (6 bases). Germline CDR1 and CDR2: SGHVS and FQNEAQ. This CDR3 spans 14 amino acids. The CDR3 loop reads CASSYGPPWGDQYF. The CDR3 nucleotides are TGTGCCAGTAGCTACGGACCCCCGTGGGGGGACCAGTACTTC.

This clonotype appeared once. The CDR3 sequence is CSESPFISNQPQHF. CDR3 sequence (DNA): TGCAGTGAATCGCCCTTCATTAGCAATCAGCCCCAGCATTTT. The chain has TRBV20-1 and TRBJ1-5; D uncertain. This CDR3 is built from 14 residues. Germline V gives CDR1 DFQATT, CDR2 SNEGSKA (reference sequence). Deletions cut 7 bases from V and 0 bases from J, with 13 bases between.

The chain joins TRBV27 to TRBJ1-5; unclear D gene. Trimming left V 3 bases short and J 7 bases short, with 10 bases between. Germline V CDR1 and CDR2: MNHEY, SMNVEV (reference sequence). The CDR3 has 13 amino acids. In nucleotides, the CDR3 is TGTGCCAGCAGTTTGGCCACGAGGCAGCCCCAGCATTTT. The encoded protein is CASSLATRQPQHF.

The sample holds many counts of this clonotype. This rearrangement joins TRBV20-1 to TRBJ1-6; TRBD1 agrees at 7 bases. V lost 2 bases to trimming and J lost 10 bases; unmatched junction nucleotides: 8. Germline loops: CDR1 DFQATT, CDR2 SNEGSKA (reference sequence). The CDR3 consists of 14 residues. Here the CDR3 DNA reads TGCAGTGCTAGACCCGACAGGGTTGACTCACCCCTCCACTTT. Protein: CSARPDRVDSPLHF.

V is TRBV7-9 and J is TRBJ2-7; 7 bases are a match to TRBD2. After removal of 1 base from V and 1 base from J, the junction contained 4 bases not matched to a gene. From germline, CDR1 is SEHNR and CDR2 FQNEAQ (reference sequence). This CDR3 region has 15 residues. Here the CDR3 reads CASSLDRRESYEQYF. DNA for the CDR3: TGTGCCAGCAGCTTAGATCGGCGGGAGTCCTACGAGCAGTACTTC.